A selection of T cell receptor beta chains follows, all from one sample in a study of regulatory T cells in long-lasting Graves disease. A single record per CDR3 protein comes from TCRdb applying MiXCR to the multiplex PCR reads. Here the sample spans approximately 400,000 distinct CDR3 sequences, 14% to 15% being singletons. The same specimen was also included in a second study, on T cells in Graves' hyperthyroidism and ophthalmopathy.

This specimen was peripheral blood mononuclear cells (PBMCs), taken at new diagnosis, from a patient treated with antithyroid drugs. These receptor sequences come from a woman in her 30s with Graves disease. CDR3s include the opening cysteine and the closing phenylalanine or tryptophan. The D gene is left open where the match is weak. Clone size is given for some rows only: seen once, a few or many times, or a class if the clone is expanded.

clone_size	d_call	v_call	j_call	cdr3_nt	cdr3_aa
many	.	TRBV7-6	TRBJ2-5	TGTGCCAGCAGCTTAGGGTGGAAGATAAGATGGTTTCCGGCCCAGTACTTC	CASSLGWKIRWFPAQYF
many	TRBD1	TRBV28	TRBJ1-2	TGTGCCAGCAGGTCACCGGACAGGGGCTATGGCTACACCTTC	CASRSPDRGYGYTF
few	.	TRBV27	TRBJ2-1	TGTGCCAGCGGTACCTGGGGCAGTAACGATGAGCAGTTCTTC	CASGTWGSNDEQFF
many	.	TRBV6-5	TRBJ2-7	TGTGCCAGCAGTTACTCGACGAGACACCGGGACCGAGGCTTTCATGAGCAGTACTTC	CASSYSTRHRDRGFHEQYF
many	.	TRBV29-1	TRBJ1-1	TGCAGCGTTGACGGGCAGAACACTGAAGCTTTCTTT	CSVDGQNTEAFF
many	.	TRBV11-3	TRBJ1-1	TGTGCCAGCAGCTTAACTCCCCCGGCCGCTGAAGCTTTCTTT	CASSLTPPAAEAFF
few	.	TRBV4-2	TRBJ2-7	TGTGCCAGCAGCGACACAAGTAGCGCGGTCTACGAGCAGTACTTC	CASSDTSSAVYEQYF
many	.	TRBV7-6	TRBJ2-7	TGTGCCAGCAGCTTAGGGGCTCAGGGGACTTACGAGCAGTACTTC	CASSLGAQGTYEQYF
few	.	TRBV12-3/TRBV12-4	TRBJ1-2	TGTGCCATCGACGGCACCCTAAACGGCTACACCTTC	CAIDGTLNGYTF
many	.	TRBV30	TRBJ2-2	TGTGCCTGGAGTGTCGGCGGGCCGGGGGAGCTGTTTTTT	CAWSVGGPGELFF
.	.	TRBV19	TRBJ1-4	TGTGCCAGTCGACCTGTGAGGTTTAATGAAAAACTGTTTTTT	CASRPVRFNEKLFF
many	.	TRBV10-3	TRBJ2-7	TGTGCCATCAGTGAGTCCCCAGGGATCTACGAGCAGTACTTC	CAISESPGIYEQYF
many	.	TRBV24-1	TRBJ1-2	TGTGCCACCAGTGATGCGACAGGACCCGGCGCCTATGGCTACACCTTC	CATSDATGPGAYGYTF
.	TRBD2	TRBV24-1	TRBJ2-1	TGTGCCACCAGTGATTCGGGACTAGCGGGAGCTAGTGAGCAGTTCTTC	CATSDSGLAGASEQFF
many	.	TRBV11-3	TRBJ2-2	TGTGCCAGCAGCGGGGGACTCACCGGGGAGCTGTTTTTT	CASSGGLTGELFF
few	.	TRBV4-2	TRBJ2-1	TGTGCCAGCAGCCAAGATCCGGGGTATGAGCAGTTCTTC	CASSQDPGYEQFF
many	.	TRBV2	TRBJ2-1	TGTGCCAGCAGGTATAGCGAGGAGGGTCAGAATGAGCAGTTCTTC	CASRYSEEGQNEQFF
.	.	TRBV4-1	TRBJ2-3	TGCGCCAGCAGCCCAGAACAGCGCACAGATACGCAGTATTTT	CASSPEQRTDTQYF
.	.	TRBV29-1	TRBJ1-2	TGCAGCGTTGGACATCTTGACAACGGCTACACCTTC	CSVGHLDNGYTF
many	.	TRBV7-2	TRBJ1-5	TGTGCCAGCGGCTTACCAGGCAATCAGCCCCAGCATTTT	CASGLPGNQPQHF
few	TRBD1	TRBV12-5	TRBJ1-2	TGTGCTAGTGGTTTGGGCCTTCGACAGGGGCACTATGGCTACACCTTC	CASGLGLRQGHYGYTF
few	.	TRBV6-2/TRBV6-3	TRBJ2-7	TGTGCCAGCAGGGCAGCTGGCGACTACGAGCAGTACTTC	CASRAAGDYEQYF
many	TRBD2	TRBV3-1	TRBJ2-7	TGTGCCAGCAGGGGGACTAGCGCGAGTTACGAGCAGTACTTC	CASRGTSASYEQYF
.	.	TRBV19	TRBJ2-3	TGTGCCAGTAGTATAGAAAGAAGCACAGATACGCAGTATTTT	CASSIERSTDTQYF
.	.	TRBV19	TRBJ1-5	TGTGCCAGTAGTATAGATCGGGCAGGGACAAATCAGCCCCAGCATTTT	CASSIDRAGTNQPQHF
.	.	TRBV6-5	TRBJ2-6	TGTGCCAGCAGTTACTCGGGCAGGGGAAGCTCTGGGGCCAACGTCCTGACTTTC	CASSYSGRGSSGANVLTF
few	TRBD1	TRBV10-3	TRBJ2-1	TGTGCCATCAGAGAACAGGGGGCGCGTGAGCAGTTCTTC	CAIREQGAREQFF
many	.	TRBV29-1	TRBJ1-1	TGCAGCGTTGACCCTAAGACAGATACAATGAACACTGAAGCTTTCTTT	CSVDPKTDTMNTEAFF
many	.	TRBV20-1	TRBJ2-7	TGCAGTGCTAGGAGGGAGTGGGCCTACGAGCAGTACTTC	CSARREWAYEQYF